These T cell receptor beta chains were read from a single sample in a study of OX40 agonist ivuxolimab in advanced cancers. The method was immunoSEQ multiplex PCR; TCRdb's version includes in-frame clones alone and lacks a portion of them. The profile shows about 23,000 clones, roughly 80% of them singletons. Material: CD4+ or CD8+ T cells sorted from blood, obtained in a trial of the OX40 agonist ivuxolimab. These receptors originate from an adult with an advanced solid tumor such as melanoma, head and neck, liver or kidney cancer. Both conserved end residues are part of each CDR3. A D gene is named only where the DNA matches it firmly. Some rows mark clone size as missing; the rest say once, few, many or name a class of expanded clone.

NA 15 NA TRBJ2-3 TRBV2 TGTGCCAGCAGTGGGTGGGGAGCTATGTCAGATACGCAGTATTTT CASSGWGAMSDTQYF
TRBD2 15 NA TRBJ2-5 TRBV27 TGTGCCAGCAGTTTACTAGCGGGGGGGCGAGAGACCCAGTACTTC CASSLLAGGRETQYF
NA 11 NA TRBJ1-6 TRBV5-8 TGTGCCAGCAGCTTGTTGAGTAGACGCCACTTT CASSLLSRRHF
NA 12 NA TRBJ1-5 TRBV2 TGTGCCACCGGACCAGACAATCAGCCCCAGCATTTT CATGPDNQPQHF
NA 12 once TRBJ2-3 TRBV4-1 TGCGCCAGCAGCCGTACTACAGATACGCAGTATTTT CASSRTTDTQYF
NA 13 NA TRBJ2-1 TRBV5-4 TGTGCCAGCAGCTCGGCTCCGTACAATGAGCAGTTCTTC CASSSAPYNEQFF
NA 14 few TRBJ1-6 TRBV5-1 TGCGCCAGCAGCTTCGACAGTTATAATTCACCCCTCCACTTT CASSFDSYNSPLHF
NA 13 NA TRBJ1-5 TRBV7-9 TGTGCCGGGAGCAGGGAAAGCAATCAGCCCCAGCATTTT CAGSRESNQPQHF
NA 15 few TRBJ1-2 TRBV4-1 TGCGCCAGCAGCCAAGATGGCGTCACTAACTATGGCTACACCTTC CASSQDGVTNYGYTF
NA 14 NA TRBJ1-4 TRBV6-5 TGTGCCAGCAGTTACTCAGAGAAAAATGAAAAACTGTTTTTT CASSYSEKNEKLFF
TRBD1 18 few TRBJ2-2 TRBV27 TGTGCCAGCAGTTTTGGGTTCCCAGGGGGCTACGGCACCGGGGAGCTGTTTTTT CASSFGFPGGYGTGELFF
NA 14 NA TRBJ2-1 TRBV7-9 TGTGCCAGCAGCTTAGGGGTAAGGGGGTTTGAGCAGTTCTTC CASSLGVRGFEQFF
TRBD1 13 NA TRBJ1-2 TRBV27 TGTGCCAGTGGACAGGGCAGTGACTATGGCTACACCTTC CASGQGSDYGYTF
NA 15 few TRBJ1-2 TRBV6-5 TGTGCCAGCAGTTACTCGACCCGAGCTAACTATGGCTACACCTTC CASSYSTRANYGYTF
TRBD1 15 NA TRBJ1-1 TRBV5-6 TGTGCCAGCAGCTTAGGGACAGTGTCCAACACTGAAGCTTTCTTT CASSLGTVSNTEAFF
NA 13 once TRBJ2-2 TRBV25-1 TGTGCCAGCAGCAGGGGTTTAGCCGGGGAGCTGTTTTTT CASSRGLAGELFF
NA 10 once TRBJ2-5 TRBV25-1 TGTGCCACGATGGTGGAGACCCAGTACTTC CATMVETQYF
TRBD1 15 NA TRBJ1-1 TRBV5-5 TGTGCCAGCAGCATGGACAGGGGGCCGAACACTGAAGCTTTCTTT CASSMDRGPNTEAFF
TRBD2 16 NA TRBJ2-3 TRBV4-3 TGCGCCAGCAGCCATTTAGCGGGGGGCGACACAGATACGCAGTATTTT CASSHLAGGDTDTQYF
TRBD1 16 NA TRBJ2-7 TRBV7-9 TGTGCCAGCAGGCAAGACAGGGGGCGAGAGAGATACGAGCAGTACTTC CASRQDRGRERYEQYF
NA 12 NA TRBJ2-7 TRBV6-5 TGTGCCAGCAGTTACTCAGGATCCGAGCAGTACTTC CASSYSGSEQYF
TRBD1 13 NA TRBJ1-2 TRBV2 TGTGCCAGCAGGGACAGGGGCGGCTATGGCTACACCTTC CASRDRGGYGYTF
NA 14 NA TRBJ2-1 TRBV2 TGTGCAAGCAAGGTTGGGCAGACCTACAATGAGCAGTTCTTC CASKVGQTYNEQFF
NA 13 few TRBJ1-1 TRBV6-5 TGTGCCAGTAGGGAATCCATGAACACTGAAGCTTTCTTT CASRESMNTEAFF
NA 16 NA TRBJ1-3 TRBV7-9 TGTGCCAGCAGCCCCCTCCCCGACAGCTCTGGAAACACCATATATTTT CASSPLPDSSGNTIYF
NA 16 NA TRBJ2-2 TRBV4-3 TGCGCCAGCAGCCAAGCAGGGGAGTTTGGCACCGGGGAGCTGTTTTTT CASSQAGEFGTGELFF
TRBD2 13 NA TRBJ2-5 TRBV7-9 TGTGCCAGCAGCCGGGAGGTGGTAACGACCCAGTACTTC CASSREVVTTQYF
TRBD1 16 NA TRBJ2-2 TRBV5-1 TGCGCCAGCAGCGGCGGACAGGGGGCCTACACCGGGGAGCTGTTTTTT CASSGGQGAYTGELFF
NA 16 NA TRBJ2-3 TRBV7-9 TGTGCCAGCAGCCCCCGGCAGGGGACAAGCACAGATACGCAGTATTTT CASSPRQGTSTDTQYF
NA 16 NA TRBJ1-2 TRBV7-2 TGTGCCAGCAGCCAGTTCGGGACCGCTCTTAACTATGGCTACACCTTC CASSQFGTALNYGYTF
NA 14 NA TRBJ1-5 TRBV6-5 TGTGCCAGCAGTTACTGGCAGGTCAGAAGTCCCCAGCATTTT CASSYWQVRSPQHF
NA 15 NA TRBJ2-3 TRBV9 TGTGCCAGCAGCGTAGAGGCGGCAGCCACAGATACGCAGTATTTT CASSVEAAATDTQYF
NA 14 NA TRBJ1-1 TRBV19 TGTGCCAGTAGTATTGAGAGGGAGAACACTGAAGCTTTCTTT CASSIERENTEAFF
NA 16 NA TRBJ2-2 TRBV7-7 TGTGCTAGCAGCCCCCTCCGGCAGTCGGGCACCGGGGAGCTGTTTTTT CASSPLRQSGTGELFF
TRBD2 16 once TRBJ2-3 TRBV5-1 TGCGCCAGCAGCCTTAAATTAGGGAGGGGCACAGATACGCAGTATTTT CASSLKLGRGTDTQYF
TRBD2 17 NA TRBJ2-5 TRBV7-8 TGTGCCAGCAGCGGTTGGGGGGAGCGGGGATACCAAGAGACCCAGTACTTC CASSGWGERGYQETQYF
TRBD1 15 NA TRBJ2-7 TRBV7-2 TGTGCCAGCAGCTTAGGGACAGGGGGTGGTTACGAGCAGTACTTC CASSLGTGGGYEQYF
NA 18 NA TRBJ2-2 TRBV4-2 TGTGCCAGCAGCCAGGCAACAGGGATGGGAATTCGGACCGGGGAGCTGTTTTTT CASSQATGMGIRTGELFF
NA 15 NA TRBJ1-1 TRBV6-6 TGTGCCAGCAGTCCCACCCAGGGCCGGAACACTGAAGCTTTCTTT CASSPTQGRNTEAFF
NA 15 NA TRBJ1-1 TRBV9 TGTGCCAGCAGCGCCGGGACGGCAGGGATCACTGAAGCTTTCTTT CASSAGTAGITEAFF
TRBD1 16 few TRBJ2-2 TRBV13 TGTGCCAGCAGCTTAGGAGACAGGGGGCGGACCGGGGAGCTGTTTTTT CASSLGDRGRTGELFF
NA 16 NA TRBJ1-1 TRBV4-3 TGCGCCAGCAGCCAAGATCTCGTCAGAATGAACACTGAAGCTTTCTTT CASSQDLVRMNTEAFF
NA 16 few TRBJ1-4 TRBV19 TGTGCCAGTAGTACGTCCCTTTCGGGGCGCAAGGAAAAACTGTTTTTT CASSTSLSGRKEKLFF
TRBD2 15 NA TRBJ2-2 TRBV7-2 TGTGCCAGCAGCTTACGGCTAGCGGGGACCGGGGAGCTGTTTTTT CASSLRLAGTGELFF
NA 15 NA TRBJ2-7 TRBV27 TGTGCCAGCAGTTTTAACAGGGGGGGGCAATACGAGCAGTACTTC CASSFNRGGQYEQYF
NA 14 medium-sized TRBJ2-2 TRBV4-1 TGCGCCAGCAGCCTTTATGCCGCGACCGGGGAGCTGTTTTTT CASSLYAATGELFF